The 3 T cell receptor beta chains below come from one sample, sequenced in a study of blood T cell repertoires in COVID-19. The protocol was immunoSEQ multiplex PCR, while the TCRdb copy is restricted to in-frame clones and leaves out a portion. The data show around 200,000 clones, with approximately 80% seen just once and about an eighth held by the top ten. The sequencing input was peripheral blood. The receptors come from a woman between 45 and 60 years old with acute or convalescent COVID-19.

The chain recombines TRBV2 with TRBJ2-2, with D perhaps TRBD2 (5 bases). V was trimmed by 8 bases and J by 5 bases, leaving 9 bases between them. The CDR3 loop spans 12 amino acids. Per germline, CDR1 SNHLY and CDR2 FYNNEI. This chain's CDR3 is CASLEVTGELFF. In DNA form, the CDR3 reads TGTGCCAGCCTGGAGGTGACCGGGGAGCTGTTTTTT.

The chain uses TRBV7-6 and TRBJ2-3; no firm D call. Between the trimmed V and J ends, which lost 1 base and 0 bases, there was a span of 8 bases. The CDR3 runs to 15 residues. Germline V gene sequence: CDR1 SGHVS, CDR2 FNYEAQ. The CDR3 region has the DNA TGTGCCAGCAGCTTAGAGTGGCGGAGCACAGATACGCAGTATTTT. This sequence encodes CASSLEWRSTDTQYF.

Here the CDR3 DNA reads TGTGCCAGCAGTGGGGTGGGGGCCTACGTGTATAGCGCCGGGGAGCTGTTTTTT. This translates into CASSGVGAYVYSAGELFF. The chain recombines TRBV6-1 with TRBJ2-2; perhaps TRBD1 as D (6 bases). The CDR3 length is 18 residues. V gave up 4 bases and J gave up 6 bases, with 24 bases separating them. Germline V gene data show CDR1 as MNHNS and CDR2 as SASEGT.